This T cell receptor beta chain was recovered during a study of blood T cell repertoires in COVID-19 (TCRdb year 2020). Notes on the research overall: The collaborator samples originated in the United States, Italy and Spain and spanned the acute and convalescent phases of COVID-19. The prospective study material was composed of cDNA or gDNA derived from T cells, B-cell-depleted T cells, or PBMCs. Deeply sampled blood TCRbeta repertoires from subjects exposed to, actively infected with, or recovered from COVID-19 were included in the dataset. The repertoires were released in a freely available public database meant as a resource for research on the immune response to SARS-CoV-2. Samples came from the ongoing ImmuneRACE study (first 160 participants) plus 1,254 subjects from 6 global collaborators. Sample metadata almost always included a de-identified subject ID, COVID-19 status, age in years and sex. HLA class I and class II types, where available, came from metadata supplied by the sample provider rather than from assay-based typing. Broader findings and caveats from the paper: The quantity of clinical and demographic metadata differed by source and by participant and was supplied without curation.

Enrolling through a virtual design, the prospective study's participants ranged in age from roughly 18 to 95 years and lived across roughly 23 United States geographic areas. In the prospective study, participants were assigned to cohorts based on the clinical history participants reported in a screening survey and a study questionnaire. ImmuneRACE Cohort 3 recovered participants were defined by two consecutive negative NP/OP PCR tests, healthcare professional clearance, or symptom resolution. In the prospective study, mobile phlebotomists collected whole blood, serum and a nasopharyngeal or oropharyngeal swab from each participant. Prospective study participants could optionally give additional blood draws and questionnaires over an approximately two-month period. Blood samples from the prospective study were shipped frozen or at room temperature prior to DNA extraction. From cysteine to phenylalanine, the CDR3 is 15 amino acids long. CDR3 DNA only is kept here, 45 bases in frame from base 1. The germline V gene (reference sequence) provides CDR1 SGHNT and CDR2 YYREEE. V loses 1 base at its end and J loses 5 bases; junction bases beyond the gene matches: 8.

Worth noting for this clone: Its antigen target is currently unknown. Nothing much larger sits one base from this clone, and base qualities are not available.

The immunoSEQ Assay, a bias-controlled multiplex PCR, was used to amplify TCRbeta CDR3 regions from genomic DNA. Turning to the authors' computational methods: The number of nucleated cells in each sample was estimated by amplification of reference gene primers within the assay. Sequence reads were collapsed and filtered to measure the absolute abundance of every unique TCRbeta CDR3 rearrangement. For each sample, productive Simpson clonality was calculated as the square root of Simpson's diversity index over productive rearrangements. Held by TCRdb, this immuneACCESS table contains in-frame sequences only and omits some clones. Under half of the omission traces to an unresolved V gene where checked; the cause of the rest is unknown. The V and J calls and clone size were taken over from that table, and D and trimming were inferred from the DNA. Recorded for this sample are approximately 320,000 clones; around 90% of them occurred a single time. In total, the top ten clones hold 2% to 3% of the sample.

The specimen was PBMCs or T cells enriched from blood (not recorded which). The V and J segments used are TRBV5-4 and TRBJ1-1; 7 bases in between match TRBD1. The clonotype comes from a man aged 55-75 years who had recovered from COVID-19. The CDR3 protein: CASSLKNRGGTEAFF. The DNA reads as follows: TGTGCCAGCAGCTTGAAAAACAGGGGTGGGACTGAAGCTTTCTTT.